This TCR beta chain was found in a study of follicular helper T cells after annual influenza vaccination. Time point: 2013-2014 season, 7 days after vaccination. ICOS+CD38+ and ICOS-CD38- fractions were sorted from non-naive CD4+CXCR5+PD-1+ cells. The length of the CDR3 is 16 residues. CDR1 and CDR2 (germline): SGHRS, YFSETQ. V gave up 0 bases and J gave up 6 bases, with 15 bases separating them. Some clones are missing from TCRdb's copy, which holds only in-frame ones; the method was immunoSEQ multiplex PCR. The repertoire holds about 5,200 clones, with approximately 89% as singletons. The V call is TRBV5-1, the J call TRBJ1-4; D gene unclear. This receptor was taken from an adult who received the influenza vaccine. The source was CXCR5+ CD38- circulating T follicular helper cells from blood, collected 7 days after influenza vaccination. Noted subset: circulating Tfh, non-naive CD4+CXCR5+PD-1+ (ICOS+CD38+ or ICOS-CD38-). The DNA for the CDR3 is TGCGCCAGCAGCTTGGGGGTCCGGGCCGGGGATGAAAAACTGTTTTTT. It translates to CASSLGVRAGDEKLFF.